This T cell receptor beta chain was retrieved from a study of OX40 agonist ivuxolimab in advanced cancers. The table came from immunoSEQ multiplex PCR; TCRdb's copy has only in-frame clones and leaves some out. Here the sample spans about 79,000 clones, less than 95% being singletons. The sample in question was CD4+ or CD8+ T cells sorted from blood, obtained in a trial of the OX40 agonist ivuxolimab. The TCR originated in an adult with an advanced solid tumor such as melanoma, head and neck, liver or kidney cancer.

The CDR3 loop is CASSSGTGNEQYF. CDR3 DNA sequence: TGTGCCAGCAGCTCTGGGACAGGGAACGAGCAGTACTTC. This sequence joins TRBV11-3 and TRBJ2-7; the match to TRBD1 covers 9 bases. Per the germline V gene, CDR1 is SGHNT and CDR2 is YENEEA. J was trimmed by 5 bases and V by 4 bases; bases with no gene match: 3. The CDR3 extends over 13 amino acids.